Following are 10 T cell receptor beta chains from one sample sequenced in a study of identical twins. TCRdb ran MiXCR on the 5' RACE reads and lists one entry per CDR3 protein. The data hold about 500,000 distinct CDR3 sequences, with over 11% observed a single time. This sample also appeared in a second study, on yellow fever vaccine responses in identical twins.

What was sequenced was CD4+ T cells sorted from blood. Receptors originate from a woman in her late teens or twenties in good health.

The chain couples TRBV5-1 to TRBJ2-5, with TRBD2 identical over 9 bases. V trimming: 3 bases; J trimming: 1 base; junction bases outside the gene matches: 1. Germline values: CDR1 SGHRS, CDR2 YFSETQ. This CDR3 is built from 14 residues. CDR3 nucleotides: TGCGCCAGCAGCTATAGCGGGAGCCAAGAGACCCAGTACTTC. This sequence encodes CASSYSGSQETQYF.

This clonotype was seen many times. The J gene is TRBJ2-2, the V gene TRBV4-3, with TRBD1 matching over 8 bases. Trimming at V came to 6 bases and at J to 6 bases, leaving 3 bases not matched to a gene. CDR1 LGHNA and CDR2 YSLEER come from the germline V gene. The CDR3 extends over 13 amino acids. CDR3 amino acids: CASRKQGAGELFF. The DNA for the CDR3 is TGCGCCAGCAGAAAACAGGGGGCCGGGGAGCTGTTTTTT.

CDR3 coding DNA: TGCAGCGTTAGAGGCGGCCCTAGCTCCTACAATGAGCAGTTCTTC. Protein: CSVRGGPSSYNEQFF. This chain connects TRBV29-1 to TRBJ2-1; D is undetermined. Germline values: CDR1 SQVTM, CDR2 ANQGSEA. Deletions cut 5 bases from V and 0 bases from J, with 14 bases between. The CDR3 sequence is 15 residues long.

This clonotype was detected only a few times. V usage is TRBV20-1 and J usage is TRBJ1-2; D may be TRBD1 (5 bases). CDR1 is DFQATT and CDR2 is SNEGSKA in the germline V gene (reference sequence). Trimming shortened V by 8 bases and J by 6 bases, and 7 bases separated the two germline ends. This CDR3 comprises 9 residues. Here the CDR3 DNA reads TGCAGTCCCAGGGATGGCTACACCTTC. Translated, it gives CSPRDGYTF.

This clonotype was picked up many times. CDR3 in amino acids: CSARAPVRKETQYF. The CDR3 nucleotides read TGCAGTGCTAGAGCCCCCGTGCGGAAAGAGACCCAGTACTTC. The chain uses TRBV20-1 and TRBJ2-5; D remains ambiguous. Germline CDR1 and CDR2: DFQATT and SNEGSKA (reference sequence). Trimming stripped 1 base from V and 3 bases from J, with 12 bases between. The CDR3 runs to 14 residues.

This clonotype came up a few times. V usage is TRBV20-1 and J usage is TRBJ2-1, with no clear D. Deletions cut 6 bases from V and 9 bases from J, with 24 bases between. Per the germline V gene, CDR1 is DFQATT and CDR2 is SNEGSKA (reference sequence). The CDR3 loop spans 15 amino acids. CDR3 sequence: CSARTIESVVGEQFF. The CDR3 region has the DNA TGCAGTGCCCGGACGATCGAATCCGTGGTTGGTGAGCAGTTCTTC.

The chain recombines TRBV3-1 with TRBJ2-3; D is undetermined. The germline V gene encodes CDR1 LGHDT and CDR2 YNNKEL (reference sequence). The CDR3 runs 12 residues. V lost 2 bases, J lost 5 bases, and 5 bases lay in between. The CDR3 reads CASSQSKDTQYF. CDR3 in DNA: TGTGCCAGCAGCCAATCAAAAGATACGCAGTATTTT.

This chain connects TRBV28 to TRBJ1-2; a weak D match, TRBD1 (6 bases). This CDR3 is 13 amino acids long. Germline V lookup: CDR1 MDHEN, CDR2 SYDVKM. V was cut by 4 bases and J by 7 bases, with 13 bases left in between. CDR3 coding DNA: TGTGCCAGCAGTTACCCCCCAGGGGCTGGCTACACCTTC. Amino acids: CASSYPPGAGYTF.

This clonotype showed up many times. This chain links TRBV7-9 with TRBJ2-1, with D possibly matching TRBD2 (5 bases). The germline CDR1 and CDR2 sequences are SEHNR and FQNEAQ (reference sequence). Deletions cut 6 bases from V and 8 bases from J, with 17 bases between. CDR3 length equals 14 residues. CDR3 sequence (DNA): TGTGCCAGCAGAACCGAGAGGGAGTGGGATGAGCAGTTCTTC. Its translation is CASRTEREWDEQFF.

CDR3 in DNA: TGTGCCAGCAGCCTCGCCCCAGCCGACCCTACGCAGTATTTT. Translating it yields CASSLAPADPTQYF. The rearrangement uses TRBV3-1 and TRBJ2-3; D is uncertain. There are 14 residues in the CDR3. Per the germline V gene, CDR1 is LGHDT and CDR2 is YNNKEL (reference sequence). Deletions cut 4 bases from V and 8 bases from J, with 16 bases between.